One sample yielded the 16 T cell receptor beta chains listed below, sequenced in a study of T cell responses to AZD1222 COVID-19 vaccine (dated by TCRdb to about 2021). Library generation was performed with the immunoSEQ multiplex PCR assay. Here the immuneACCESS table is served through TCRdb, limited to in-frame sequences with V and J called. Missing clones are a known gap in these copies; in checked studies unresolved V genes cover under half, and the rest lacks a known reason. This sample lists around 97,000 clones; less than 95% were detected once. The top ten clones comprise about 5% of the sample. Explained via the paper, the time point label denotes: baseline before first vaccination. The source material was peripheral blood, sampled on day 0 of AZD1222 vaccination. Every receptor here comes from an adult in good health.

The chain couples TRBV7-6 to TRBJ1-5, with D hard to call. CDR1 and CDR2 (germline): SGHVS, FNYEAQ. V was pared by 2 bases and J by 1 base, with 21 bases between. The CDR3 contains 19 residues. The CDR3 nucleotides read TGTGCCAGCAGCTTATACCCCCCCTTGGTGGTTTCCAGCAATCAGCCCCAGCATTTT. It translates to CASSLYPPLVVSSNQPQHF.

V and J are TRBV5-4 and TRBJ2-2; 8 positions match TRBD2. The CDR3 sequence is 18 residues long. Germline trimming cut 0 bases from V and 0 bases from J; bases unmatched to any gene: 7. Looked up from germline, CDR1 is SGHNT and CDR2 is YYREEE (reference sequence). In DNA, the CDR3 is TGTGCCAGCAGCTTGGTTGGGCGGGGGGCCTCGAACACCGGGGAGCTGTTTTTT. It codes for CASSLVGRGASNTGELFF.

V usage is TRBV12-3 or TRBV12-4 and J usage is TRBJ1-2; D gene uncertain. The length of the CDR3 is 12 residues. Trimming cost V 6 bases and J 5 bases, with 10 bases left between them. The CDR3 sequence is CASSRDVYGYTF. In DNA form, the CDR3 reads TGTGCCAGCAGCCGAGACGTGTATGGCTACACCTTC.

The rearrangement links TRBV7-6 to TRBJ2-3; D gene unclear. The CDR3 spans 13 residues. Per the germline V gene, CDR1 is SGHVS and CDR2 is FNYEAQ. Trimming took off 3 bases at V and 6 bases at J, with 10 bases between the two ends. The CDR3 protein is CASSFGPSDTQYF. CDR3 sequence (DNA): TGTGCCAGCAGCTTCGGACCCTCGGATACGCAGTATTTT.

The chain employs TRBV6-5 and TRBJ1-2, with TRBD1 identical over 11 bases. V was clipped by 5 bases and J by 6 bases; unmatched bases: 5. This CDR3 is 14 amino acids long. Germline CDR1 reads MNHEY; CDR2 reads SVGAGI. CDR3 coding DNA: TGTGCCAGCAGTATGGACAGGGGGCCAGATGGCTACACCTTC. It specifies CASSMDRGPDGYTF.

This chain connects TRBV7-9 to TRBJ2-7; 9 bases line up with TRBD1. The germline V gene encodes CDR1 SEHNR and CDR2 FQNEAQ (reference sequence). This CDR3 has 17 amino acids. Trimming cost V 1 base and J 0 bases; bases outside gene matches: 7. The CDR3 loop is CASSLVARTGVSYEQYF. As DNA, the CDR3 is TGTGCCAGCAGCTTAGTGGCGAGGACAGGGGTCTCCTACGAGCAGTACTTC.

This clone was observed a single time. The rearrangement joins TRBV7-9 to TRBJ1-2; D might be TRBD1 (5 bases). Germline V gives CDR1 SEHNR, CDR2 FQNEAQ (reference sequence). Trimming took 5 bases from V and 6 from J, leaving 13 bases between them. The CDR3 spans 13 residues. CDR3 loop: CASSPGIGDGYTF. The CDR3 coding sequence is TGTGCCAGCAGCCCCGGTATAGGGGATGGCTACACCTTC.

V gene TRBV6-2 or TRBV6-3 combines with J gene TRBJ1-1, with 8 bases lining up with TRBD1. The V gene's germline CDR1 is MNHEY and CDR2 SVGEGT. Trimming took 1 base from V and 2 from J; bases not matched to a gene: 3. CDR3 length: 15 amino acids. CDR3 bases: TGTGCCAGCAGTTACTATGGACAGGGCAACACTGAAGCTTTCTTT. Protein: CASSYYGQGNTEAFF.

A single count supports this clone. The chain carries TRBV6-5 and TRBJ1-6; 7 nucleotides match TRBD1. The CDR3 has 14 amino acids. The germline gives CDR1 MNHEY, CDR2 SVGAGI. J was trimmed by 10 bases and V by 8 bases; bases with no gene match: 11. This CDR3 reads CASRPTGLGSPLHF. The CDR3 nucleotides read TGTGCCAGCCGCCCGACAGGGTTAGGATCACCCCTCCACTTT.

The gene calls are TRBV4-3 and TRBJ2-3; tentatively, D is TRBD1 or TRBD2 (6 bases each). Germline CDR1 and CDR2: LGHNA and YSLEER. There are 18 residues in the CDR3. The germline V and J ends were trimmed by 3 bases and 4 bases, with 23 bases remaining between them. DNA of the CDR3: TGCGCCAGCAGCCAGAGGGGGGCGTCAGGGGCTTACGCAGATACGCAGTATTTT. It is translated as CASSQRGASGAYADTQYF.

This clone was picked up one time. The chain is built from TRBV7-2 and TRBJ2-1; 7 nucleotides agree with TRBD2. The CDR3 contains 15 residues. Trimming took 2 bases from V and 5 from J; bases not matched to a gene: 6. Germline CDR1 reads SGHTA; CDR2 reads FQGNSA. The CDR3 nucleotides are TGTGCCAGCAGCTTAATGGCGGGGGTGAACAATGAGCAGTTCTTC. Amino acid sequence: CASSLMAGVNNEQFF.

CDR3 protein: CAWSVRPSGGGNSPLHF. CDR3 nucleotides: TGTGCCTGGAGTGTACGGCCTAGTGGAGGGGGAAATTCACCCCTCCACTTT. The chain has TRBV30 and TRBJ1-6, with TRBD1 as a possible D gene (6 bases). Germline V gene sequence: CDR1 GTSNPN, CDR2 SVGIG (reference sequence). Trimming removed 0 bases from V and 7 bases from J, with 19 bases in between. This CDR3 has 17 amino acids.

The V gene is TRBV29-1, the J gene TRBJ2-6; D is unclear. Trimming cost V 4 bases and J 0 bases, with 7 bases left between them. CDR3 length: 14 amino acids. Germline V CDR1 and CDR2: SQVTM, ANQGSEA. This CDR3 is CSVGSVSGANVLTF. Written as DNA, the CDR3 is TGCAGCGTTGGGTCCGTCTCTGGGGCCAACGTCCTGACTTTC. The whole variable domain, remainder taken from reference TRBV29-1 and TRBJ2-6, is SAVISQKPSRDICQRGTSLTIQCQVDSQVTMMFWYRQQPGQSLTLIATANQGSEATYESGFVIDKFPISRPNLTFSTLTVSNMSPEDSSIYLCSVGSVSGANVLTFGAGSRLTVL.

This clone showed up just a few times. CDR3 bases: TGTGCCACCAGCAGAGAGGTAGCGGGGGAGACCCAGTACTTC. The encoded protein is CATSREVAGETQYF. The J gene is TRBJ2-5, the V gene TRBV15; 8 bases fit TRBD2. The germline V gene has CDR1 LNHNV and CDR2 YYDKDF (reference sequence). There are 14 residues in the CDR3. The V gene end was trimmed by 0 bases and the J gene end by 5 bases; junction bases not matched to a gene: 2. The full variable domain, rest sourced from reference TRBV15 and TRBJ2-5, is DAMVIQNPRYQVTQFGKPVTLSCSQTLNHNVMYWYQQKSSQAPKLLFHYYDKDFNNEADTPDNFQSRRPNTSFCFLDIRSPGLGDTAMYLCATSREVAGETQYFGPGTRLLVL.

The CDR3 nucleotides are TGTGCCAGCAGTTGGGCCAGGGCGGCACCGAATGAAAAACTGTTTTTT. Translated, it gives CASSWARAAPNEKLFF. The gene calls are TRBV27 and TRBJ1-4, with D maybe TRBD1 (5 bases). This CDR3 has 16 residues. The germline gives CDR1 MNHEY, CDR2 SMNVEV (reference sequence). Trimming took off 4 bases at V and 5 bases at J, with 17 bases between the two ends.

The chain joins TRBV5-1 to TRBJ2-7; no definite D call. The germline V and J ends were trimmed by 3 bases and 2 bases, with 9 bases remaining between them. Per germline, CDR1 SGHRS and CDR2 YFSETQ. The CDR3 is made up of 13 amino acids. The CDR3 reads CASSSDIAYEQYF. Written as DNA, the CDR3 is TGCGCCAGCAGCTCTGACATTGCCTACGAGCAGTACTTC.